This T cell receptor (beta chain) was obtained from a study of blood T cell repertoires in COVID-19. Study information: Acute and convalescent COVID-19 specimens originated in the United States, Italy and Spain.

Germline V gene lookup returns CDR1 MNHEY and CDR2 SMNVEV (reference sequence). V gave up 4 bases and J gave up 6 bases; unmatched junction bases: 4. This CDR3 region has 14 residues. Using immunoSEQ multiplex PCR, the repertoire was profiled, and TCRdb retains in-frame clones only, with some absent. The sample contains about 210,000 clones, roughly 84% of which appear only once. Sequenced material: peripheral blood. This TCR came from a man aged 50-60 years with active or convalescent COVID-19. V gene TRBV27 combines with J gene TRBJ1-1, with TRBD1 identical over 11 bases. The CDR3 spells CASSSPDRGPEAFF. The CDR3 nucleotides read TGTGCCAGCAGTTCCCCGGACAGGGGGCCTGAAGCTTTCTTT.